This record concerns one T cell receptor beta chain sequence. The record originates from a study of blood T cell repertoires in COVID-19. Study-level background: Spain, Italy and the United States supplied samples that represented acute and convalescent COVID-19. PBMCs, B-cell-depleted T cells, or T cells were the source of the cDNA or gDNA that made up the material.

The V gene's germline CDR1 is KGHSH and CDR2 LQKENI. The CDR3 runs 15 residues. Trimming took 2 bases from V and 0 from J, leaving 10 bases between them. Authors' processing steps: Quantification of nucleated cells was approximated via reference gene primer amplification. Assay used: immunoSEQ multiplex PCR; TCRdb lists only in-frame clones, some missing. V and J calls and clone size follow that table, whereas D and trimming were derived from the DNA. The repertoire consists of 130,000 to 150,000 clones, with about 87% occurring once and the leading ten covering 8.5% to 9%. This TCR was recovered from a woman in her 50s with active or convalescent COVID-19. The V and J genes are TRBV18 and TRBJ1-2; D gene ambiguous. The sequenced material came from peripheral blood. As DNA, the CDR3 is TGTGCCAGCTCACCAGGGGAGGGAGCTAACTATGGCTACACCTTC. Protein: CASSPGEGANYGYTF.